Included here is one T cell receptor (beta chain) sequence, with context. The antigen this receptor binds is unknown. Per-base quality was not reported, and no clone a single base away is much larger than it. The CDR3 goes from the cysteine to the phenylalanine over 15 residues. Only the CDR3 region is kept as DNA, spanning 45 bases read in frame from base 1. Based on the germline V gene (reference sequence), the CDR1 and CDR2 sequences are PRHDT and FYEKMQ. The junction carries 14 bases between V and J, which are trimmed by 5 bases and 0 bases respectively. This entry comes from a study of cytomegalovirus exposure and HLA in healthy donors (dated by TCRdb to about 2017). With respect to the entire study: A later analysis indicated that the roughly 120 validation repertoires were generated on the platform also employed for the 720 or so repertoires of the first cohort. To predict cytomegalovirus infection status, the study brought together high-throughput TCR immunosequencing, statistical association of individual TCRs with disease status, and machine learning. A separate validation cohort of roughly 130 different subjects was used in addition to the 666-subject first cohort. The study was designed to test whether signatures of past pathogen exposure could be identified by cataloging public T cell receptors.

What the work shows at the level of the full study, not this receptor alone: A few of the identified cytomegalovirus-associated TCR beta chains were confirmed in vitro to be specific for cytomegalovirus antigens. A total of fewer than 200 TCR beta chains were listed by the study as associated with cytomegalovirus. A later analysis had no HLA typing for the validation cohort, so co-occurrence there was scored across all 130 or so repertoires. According to the authors, the approach could potentially be generalized to other disease states and immunological phenotypes. Most TCR sequences were observed very rarely across donors, whereas some public TCRs were present in many individuals. In a later analysis, TCRs clustered in the first cohort were found to also tend to co-occur in the approximately 110 validation repertoires, with over 90% of cluster scores above 0. The classifier was reported to diagnose cytomegalovirus status with high specificity and sensitivity in both the original and validation cohorts.

Library prep was done by the immunoSEQ multiplex PCR assay. Per the source publication's procedure: A statistical classification framework was built to diagnose cytomegalovirus status from the catalog of TCR beta chain sequences. Held by TCRdb, this immuneACCESS table contains in-frame sequences only and omits some clones. Under half of the omission traces to an unresolved V gene where checked; the cause of the rest is unknown. V and J calls and clone size are as listed in that table; D and trimming were resolved from the DNA. This sample gives roughly 150,000 clones in total; 85% to 90% of them show up just once. The top ten hold approximately 5% of the sample. The donors were included in the validation cohort of some 120 subjects, a group kept apart from the approximately 650-subject first cohort.

This receptor chain uses TRBV13 and TRBJ2-7; TRBD1 is perhaps the D gene, given 6 matching bases. Input material: PBMCs. The TCR was taken from a young woman in good health and CMV-seronegative. The DNA sequence is TGTGCCAGCAGCCCCGAAACAGGGAGCTCCTACGAGCAGTACTTC. Its protein product is CASSPETGSSYEQYF. Supplemented by the reference TRBV13 and TRBJ2-7 proteins around the CDR3, the complete variable domain is AAGVIQSPRHLIKEKRETATLKCYPIPRHDTVYWYQQGPGQDPQFLISFYEKMQSDKGSIPDRFSAQQFSDYHSELNMSSLELGDSALYFCASSPETGSSYEQYFGPGTRLTVT.